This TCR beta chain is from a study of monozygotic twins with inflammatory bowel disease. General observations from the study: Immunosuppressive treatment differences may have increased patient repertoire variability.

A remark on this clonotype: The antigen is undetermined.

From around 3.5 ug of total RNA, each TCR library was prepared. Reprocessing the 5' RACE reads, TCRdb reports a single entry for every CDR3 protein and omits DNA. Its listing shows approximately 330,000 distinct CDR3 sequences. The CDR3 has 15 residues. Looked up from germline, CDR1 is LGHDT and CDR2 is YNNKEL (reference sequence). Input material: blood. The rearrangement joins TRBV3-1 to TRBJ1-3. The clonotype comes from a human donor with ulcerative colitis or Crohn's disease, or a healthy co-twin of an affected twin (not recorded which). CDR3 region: CASSQGVSVGNTIYF.